The 30 T cell receptor beta chains below come from one sample, sequenced in a study of human T cells and chemical hapten exposure. Each CDR3 protein is one row after TCRdb ran MiXCR on the RACE reads. The sample lists some 110,000 distinct CDR3 sequences; about 10% were seen once. Stated time point: patch test 3, about 24 weeks after DPC sensitization. Treatment described: therapeutic diphenylcyclopropenone sensitization with weekly scalp DPC. The sequencing here drew on whole blood, taken in connection with sensitization to the hapten diphenylcyclopropenone (DPC). Receptors originate from a woman aged 50 to 65 with alopecia areata. Some clones in this sample may be carry-over from other donors' samples.

The chain couples TRBV20-1 to TRBJ2-7, with D tentatively TRBD1 or TRBD2 (5 bases each). Germline V CDR1 and CDR2: DFQATT, SNEGSKA (reference sequence). V gave up 4 bases and J gave up 3 bases, with 16 bases separating them. The CDR3 contains 14 residues. The CDR3 region has the DNA TGCAGTGCTATCGGCCGGGACGGATTCTACGAGCAGTACTTC. Protein product: CSAIGRDGFYEQYF.

This clonotype turned up a few times. J is TRBJ1-3 and V is TRBV11-2, with D unresolved. V shed 1 base and J shed 8 bases, with 12 bases lying between them. The germline gives CDR1 SGHAT, CDR2 FQNNGV. This CDR3 comprises 14 residues. The CDR3 protein is CASSLGHPGDTIYF. The CDR3 DNA reads as TGTGCCAGCAGCTTAGGCCATCCCGGGGACACCATATATTTT.

This clonotype showed up many times. The chain combines TRBV5-1 with TRBJ2-3; possible D gene TRBD1, 5 bases. The CDR3 has 13 residues. Germline values: CDR1 SGHRS, CDR2 YFSETQ. V lost 2 bases, J lost 6 bases, and 10 bases lay in between. The CDR3 protein is CASSLIGADTQYF. The CDR3 region has the DNA TGCGCCAGCAGCTTAATAGGGGCTGATACGCAGTATTTT.

The rearrangement joins TRBV12-5 to TRBJ2-7, with 7 positions matching TRBD1. CDR1 LGHNT and CDR2 FRNRAP come from the germline V gene. The CDR3 loop spans 13 amino acids. The J segment lost 1 base and the V segment lost 4 bases, leaving 1 base of the junction unmatched. The chain's CDR3 is CASGWGQSYEQYF. The CDR3, as DNA: TGTGCTAGTGGTTGGGGACAGTCCTACGAGCAGTACTTC.

This sequence joins TRBV12-3 or TRBV12-4 and TRBJ2-7; the D gene is possibly TRBD2 (5 bases). V lost 5 bases to trimming and J lost 9 bases, with 17 bases between them. The CDR3 sequence is 13 residues long. The DNA of the CDR3 is TGTGCCAGCAGTCGAAGCCAAGGGAGACGGCAGTACTTC. It yields the protein CASSRSQGRRQYF.

CDR3 loop: CASSQDRGEETQYF. The CDR3 DNA sequence: TGCGCCAGCAGCCAAGATCGAGGGGAAGAGACCCAGTACTTC. The chain uses TRBV4-1 and TRBJ2-5; perhaps D is TRBD1 or TRBD2 (5 bases each). The length of the CDR3 is 14 residues. The ends were cut back, 0 bases at V and 3 bases at J, with 8 bases in the middle. Looked up from germline, CDR1 is MGHRA and CDR2 is YSYEKL.

Worth noting for this clonotype: A much larger clone sits a single nucleotide away, making a read error possible. The chain combines TRBV12-3 or TRBV12-4 with TRBJ2-7; D gene ambiguous. CDR3 length: 13 amino acids. The CDR3 sequence is CASSFDRSDEQYF. As DNA, the CDR3 is TGTGCCAGCAGTTTCGACCGCTCCGACGAGCAGTACTTC.

This chain joins TRBV27 and TRBJ2-1; 9 bases map to TRBD2. The CDR3 totals 14 residues. J gave up 10 bases and V 3 bases, and 7 bases lay outside the gene matches. CDR1 and CDR2 from the germline V gene are MNHEY and SMNVEV (reference sequence). The CDR3 DNA sequence: TGTGCCAGCAGTTTGAGCGGGGGGATATGGGAGCAGTTCTTC. Amino acids: CASSLSGGIWEQFF.

This clonotype was found many times. The genes are TRBV21-1 and TRBJ2-6; the DNA was not compared with TRBD1, the D call given in the table. TRBV21-1 is termed a pseudogene. CDR3 length equals 19 residues. The CDR3 protein is CASSKGLGTGASGANVLTF. The CDR3 bases are TGTGCCAGCAGCAAAGGGCTCGGGACAGGGGCCTCCGGGGCCAACGTCCTGACTTTC.

This clonotype was counted only a few times. The CDR3 region is CASSPSGGFTDTQYF. As DNA, the CDR3 is TGTGCCAGCTCACCAAGCGGGGGCTTCACAGATACGCAGTATTTT. This chain links TRBV18 with TRBJ2-3; 8 bases match TRBD2. CDR3 length: 15 residues. Germline V gene data show CDR1 as KGHSH and CDR2 as LQKENI. After removal of 2 bases from V and 2 bases from J, the junction contained 3 bases not matched to a gene. Filled out from reference TRBV18 and TRBJ2-3, the complete variable domain reads NAGVMQNPRHLVRRRGQEARLRCSPMKGHSHVYWYRQLPEEGLKFMVYLQKENIIDESGMPKERFSAEFPKEGPSILRIQQVVRGDSAAYFCASSPSGGFTDTQYFGPGTRLTVL.

V and J are TRBV18 and TRBJ2-7, with TRBD2 matching over 7 bases. CDR1 KGHSH and CDR2 LQKENI come from the germline V gene. With V trimmed by 3 bases and J by 4 bases, 3 bases remained unmatched. This CDR3 spans 13 amino acids. CDR3 in amino acids: CASSPGGVYEQYF. The CDR3 region has the DNA TGTGCCAGCTCACCGGGGGGGGTGTACGAGCAGTACTTC.

The V call is TRBV19, the J call TRBJ2-5, with 7 bases fitting TRBD2. The CDR3 extends over 13 amino acids. With 3 bases clipped from V and 4 bases from J, the junction kept 2 bases outside the gene matches. The germline CDR1 and CDR2 sequences are LNHDA and SQIVND (reference sequence). The CDR3, as DNA: TGTGCCAGTAGTATTTCGGGAGGAGAGACCCAGTACTTC. It encodes CASSISGGETQYF.

This clonotype was counted only a few times. The genes are TRBV4-3 and TRBJ2-1; D unresolved. CDR1 is LGHNA and CDR2 is YSLEER in the germline V gene. The V and J ends lost 1 base and 10 bases respectively, with 14 bases between them. This CDR3 has 14 residues. Here the CDR3 DNA reads TGCGCCAGCAGCCAAGGTCAAGGATTTTCCGAGCAGTTCTTC. As protein: CASSQGQGFSEQFF.

This clonotype was observed at least ten times. CDR3 in DNA: TGCAGTGCTAGAGGCGGCCAGGGGGATACGCAGTATTTT. As protein: CSARGGQGDTQYF. The chain joins TRBV20-1 to TRBJ2-3; D possibly corresponds to TRBD1 (6 bases). CDR1 is DFQATT, CDR2 SNEGSKA, per germline (reference sequence). Trimming removed 1 base at V and 6 bases at J, with 11 bases between. The CDR3 is 13 amino acids.

The V gene is TRBV18, the J gene TRBJ1-5, with a tentative D call TRBD1 (6 bases). Germline V gene sequence: CDR1 KGHSH, CDR2 LQKENI. The ends were cut back, 2 bases at V and 7 bases at J, with 12 bases in the middle. This CDR3 is 14 amino acids long. CDR3 amino acids: CASSPGQSEQPQHF. The CDR3 DNA follows: TGTGCCAGCTCACCAGGACAGTCGGAACAGCCCCAGCATTTT.

This clonotype was counted only a few times. The rearrangement uses TRBV6-1 and TRBJ1-5, with a tentative D call TRBD1 (5 bases). Germline CDR1 is MNHNS and CDR2 is SASEGT. The CDR3 extends over 13 amino acids. V lost 3 bases and J 5 bases, leaving 8 bases between the germline ends. CDR3 protein: CASSDRVHQPQHF. Written as DNA, the CDR3 is TGTGCCAGCAGTGACAGGGTCCATCAGCCCCAGCATTTT.

V and J are TRBV6-5 and TRBJ2-3; D uncertain. V lost 6 bases, J lost 0 bases, and 13 bases lay in between. Germline assignment: CDR1 MNHEY and CDR2 SVGAGI. The CDR3 is made up of 15 amino acids. As DNA, the CDR3 is TGTGCCAGCAGCCCACAGTGTTTGAGCACAGATACGCAGTATTTT. It yields the protein CASSPQCLSTDTQYF.

Only a few counts were recorded for this clonotype. This chain uses TRBV5-1 with TRBJ2-3; 8 nucleotides match TRBD2. Germline V gene sequence: CDR1 SGHRS, CDR2 YFSETQ. V lost 6 bases and J lost 2; bases outside the gene matches: 8. There are 15 residues in the CDR3. This chain's CDR3 is CASKTSGGPTDTQYF. In DNA, the CDR3 is TGCGCCAGCAAGACGAGCGGGGGACCCACAGATACGCAGTATTTT.

The chain combines TRBV27 with TRBJ1-2, with D tentatively TRBD1 (6 bases). CDR1 is MNHEY and CDR2 is SMNVEV in the germline V gene (reference sequence). Trimming shortened V by 8 bases and J by 4 bases, and 11 bases separated the two germline ends. The CDR3 consists of 12 residues. CDR3 bases: TGTGCCAGCCCGCAGGGGCCCTATGGCTACACCTTC. Its translation is CASPQGPYGYTF.

The J gene is TRBJ2-3, the V gene TRBV21-1; TRBD2 was called by the table and not checked on the DNA. TRBV21-1 is an annotated pseudogene. The CDR3 consists of 16 residues. CDR3 in amino acids: CASGSGPGCHTDTQYF. The CDR3 DNA follows: TGTGCCAGCGGATCAGGGCCCGGATGCCACACAGATACGCAGTATTTT.

This clonotype was counted a few times. The chain couples TRBV12-3 or TRBV12-4 to TRBJ1-1; D remains unclear. The CDR3 has 15 amino acids. V lost 7 bases, J lost 0 bases, and 15 bases lay in between. CDR3 nucleotides: TGTGCCAGCACCCTAGGCAGGCGAATGAACACTGAAGCTTTCTTT. As protein: CASTLGRRMNTEAFF.

This clonotype was detected a few times. This chain connects TRBV7-9 to TRBJ2-1; 14 bases map to TRBD2. Losses at the gene ends were 5 bases for V and 9 bases for J; bases not matched to a gene: 6. The CDR3 loop spans 15 amino acids. Germline V CDR1 and CDR2: SEHNR, FQNEAQ (reference sequence). The CDR3 DNA is TGTGCCAGCAGCCCCAGGACTAGCGGGGGGATTGAGCAGTTCTTC. Its protein is CASSPRTSGGIEQFF.

The rearrangement uses TRBV7-3 and TRBJ2-3, with 7 bases fitting TRBD1. From germline, CDR1 is SGHTA and CDR2 FQGTGA. The CDR3 has 17 amino acids. The trim removed 1 base at V and 6 bases at J, leaving 13 bases unmatched. CDR3 DNA: TGTGCCAGCAGCTTAATAGGACAGGACCCCGCTGGGGATACGCAGTATTTT. It translates to CASSLIGQDPAGDTQYF.

This chain uses TRBV18 with TRBJ2-7, with 9 bases aligning to TRBD1. The length of the CDR3 is 14 residues. The trim removed 5 bases at V and 2 bases at J, leaving 4 bases unmatched. Germline V gene data show CDR1 as KGHSH and CDR2 as LQKENI. CDR3 bases: TGTGCCAGCTCATTCCGACAGGGGGCCTACGAGCAGTACTTC. It yields the protein CASSFRQGAYEQYF.

There are a few counts of this clonotype. The gene calls are TRBV5-4 and TRBJ2-1; D not certain. CDR1 is SGHNT and CDR2 is YYREEE in the germline V gene (reference sequence). The V gene lost 1 base and the J gene lost 0 bases, with 17 bases spanning the gap. The CDR3 covers 18 residues. CDR3 DNA: TGTGCCAGCAGCTTGTCGTACTCGCGGTGGGCCTCCTACAATGAGCAGTTCTTC. Translation gives CASSLSYSRWASYNEQFF.

The chain carries TRBV27 and TRBJ1-1, with 7 bases that match TRBD1. CDR1 MNHEY and CDR2 SMNVEV come from the germline V gene (reference sequence). This CDR3 comprises 14 residues. The J segment lost 7 bases and the V segment lost 0 bases, leaving 5 bases of the junction unmatched. CDR3 sequence reads: CASSLSRRGIEAFF. The DNA of the CDR3 is TGTGCCAGCAGTTTATCCCGCAGGGGGATTGAAGCTTTCTTT.

The table lists this clonotype with many counts. The chain has TRBV7-8 and TRBJ2-7, with 9 bases lining up with TRBD1. This CDR3 region has 15 residues. V shed 4 bases, J shed 7 bases, and the junction held 11 bases outside the gene matches. Germline values: CDR1 SGHVS, CDR2 FQNEAQ. This CDR3 is CASSSRQGEMREQYF. DNA of the CDR3: TGTGCCAGCAGCTCGAGACAGGGGGAGATGAGGGAGCAGTACTTC. The entire variable domain, with the rest obtained from reference TRBV7-8 and TRBJ2-7, is as follows: GAGVSQSPRYKVAKRGQDVALRCDPISGHVSLFWYQQALGQGPEFLTYFQNEAQLDKSGLPSDRFFAERPEGSVSTLKIQRTQQEDSAVYLCASSSRQGEMREQYFGPGTRLTVT.

This clonotype came up a few times. The V and J genes are TRBV12-3 or TRBV12-4 and TRBJ2-1; the match to TRBD2 covers 7 bases. The length of the CDR3 is 13 residues. V lost 1 base, J lost 9 bases, and 3 bases stayed unmatched. CDR3 protein: CASSLGGGVEQFF. DNA of the CDR3: TGTGCCAGCAGTTTAGGGGGGGGAGTTGAGCAGTTCTTC.

This chain links TRBV11-2 with TRBJ2-7; no firm D call. The CDR3 consists of 17 residues. Germline V gives CDR1 SGHAT, CDR2 FQNNGV. Trimming left V 4 bases short and J 1 base short, with 20 bases between. This CDR3 reads CASSSPTSSALSYEQYF. The CDR3 bases are TGTGCCAGCAGCTCCCCGACAAGTTCAGCACTATCCTACGAGCAGTACTTC. The full variable domain, its missing parts supplied by reference TRBV11-2 and TRBJ2-7, is EAGVAQSPRYKIIEKRQSVAFWCNPISGHATLYWYQQILGQGPKLLIQFQNNGVVDDSQLPKDRFSAERLKGVDSTLKIQPAKLEDSAVYLCASSSPTSSALSYEQYFGPGTRLTVT.

A few counts support this clonotype. The genes are TRBV3-1 and TRBJ2-7; TRBD1 is a possible D gene (6 bases). CDR1 and CDR2 (germline): LGHDT, YNNKEL (reference sequence). V lost 1 base, J lost 7 bases, and 8 bases lay in between. This CDR3 has 12 residues. The CDR3 bases are TGTGCCAGCAGCCAAGCCGACAGGGAGCAGTACTTC. Translated, it gives CASSQADREQYF.